The source of this T cell receptor (beta chain) is a study of PD-1 blockade in classical Hodgkin lymphoma. The study, taken as a whole, reports: Whereas CD4+ TCR diversity had risen significantly by C4D1, CD8+ TCR diversity had not.

Each of the patients experienced relapse following autologous stem cell transplantation, and their brentuximab vedotin exposure differed. This clone was counted a single time. Its specificity is not known. The CDR3 sequence is 15 residues long. CDR1 and CDR2 from the germline V gene are KGHSH and LQKENI. V lost 1 base and J lost 8, with 15 bases in between. Sequencing used immunoSEQ multiplex PCR; TCRdb keeps in-frame clones, though not all of them. The sample lists approximately 100,000 clones, about 89% seen once, with around 6.6% in the top ten. The TCR originated in a human donor with classical Hodgkin lymphoma. The specimen comprised peripheral blood mononuclear cells (PBMCs), sampled before the second cycle of nivolumab. The chain joins TRBV18 to TRBJ2-1; a weak D match, TRBD1 (7 bases). This chain's CDR3 is CASSPLQGGIYEQFF. CDR3 coding DNA: TGTGCCAGCTCACCACTTCAGGGGGGTATTTATGAGCAGTTCTTC.